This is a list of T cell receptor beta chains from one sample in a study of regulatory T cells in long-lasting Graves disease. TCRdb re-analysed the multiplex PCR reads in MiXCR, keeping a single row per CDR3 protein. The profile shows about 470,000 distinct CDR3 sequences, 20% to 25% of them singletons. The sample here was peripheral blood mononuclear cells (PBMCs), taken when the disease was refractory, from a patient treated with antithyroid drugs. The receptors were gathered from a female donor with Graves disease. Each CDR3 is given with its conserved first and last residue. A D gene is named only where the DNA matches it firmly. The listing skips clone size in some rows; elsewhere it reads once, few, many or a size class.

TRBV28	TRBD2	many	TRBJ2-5	TGTGCCAGCAGCCTAGCGGGGGGTAGGGAGACCCAGTACTTC	CASSLAGGRETQYF
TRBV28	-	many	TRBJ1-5	TGTGCCAGCAGTCCTCTGTATGGCAGGGATCAGCCCCAGCATTTT	CASSPLYGRDQPQHF
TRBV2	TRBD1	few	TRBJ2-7	TGTGCCACAGGGGGTGGTCACGAGCAGTACTTC	CATGGGHEQYF
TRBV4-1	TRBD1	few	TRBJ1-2	TGCGCCAGCAGCTGGACAGGGGTTGGGGACTCGGGAGGCTACACCTTC	CASSWTGVGDSGGYTF
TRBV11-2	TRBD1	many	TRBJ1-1	TGTGCCAGCAGCAGGGGACAGGGGAGCCCGAACACTGAAGCTTTCTTT	CASSRGQGSPNTEAFF
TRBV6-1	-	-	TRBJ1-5	TGTGCCAGCAGCACCGGGGGGAATAGCAATCAGCCCCAGCATTTT	CASSTGGNSNQPQHF
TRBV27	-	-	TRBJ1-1	TGTGCCAGCAGCCCCTTAGGTGGAGAAGCTTTCTTT	CASSPLGGEAFF
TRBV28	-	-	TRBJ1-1	TGTGCCAGCAGTCCCTACCTGGGGGGGAACACTGAAGCTTTCTTT	CASSPYLGGNTEAFF
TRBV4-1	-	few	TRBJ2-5	TGCGCCAGCAGCCGAAGCCAGGGGGAGACCCAGTACTTC	CASSRSQGETQYF
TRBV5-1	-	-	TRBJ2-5	TGCGCCAGCAGCTCGGTTCAGGGGGAGACCCAGTACTTC	CASSSVQGETQYF
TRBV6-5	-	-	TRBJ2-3	TGTGCCAGCAGTTACATGGCCGGGATAACTAGCCCAAGGCTTAGCACAGATACGCAGTATTTT	CASSYMAGITSPRLSTDTQYF
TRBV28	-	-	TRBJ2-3	TGTGCCAGCAGTTTAAACTCAGCTAGCACAGATACGCAGTATTTT	CASSLNSASTDTQYF
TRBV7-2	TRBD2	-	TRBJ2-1	TGTGCCAGCAGCCCCGGACTAGCGGGAGGCAATGAGCAGTTCTTC	CASSPGLAGGNEQFF
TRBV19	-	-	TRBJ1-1	TGTGCCAGTAGTCTAAATGGACAACTCGTAATGAACACTGAAGCTTTCTTT	CASSLNGQLVMNTEAFF
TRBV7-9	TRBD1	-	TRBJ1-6	TGTGCCAGCAGCTTAGTCGCAGGGGGGTCACCCCTCCACTTT	CASSLVAGGSPLHF
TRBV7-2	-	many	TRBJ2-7	TGTGCCAGCAGCTTATCCAGCGGCAGCTCCTACGAGCAGTACTTC	CASSLSSGSSYEQYF
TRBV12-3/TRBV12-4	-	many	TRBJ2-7	TGTGCCAGCAGAGCTACTCAGGGTTCGGGCTACGAGCAGTACTTC	CASRATQGSGYEQYF
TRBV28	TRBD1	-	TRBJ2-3	TGTGCCAGCAGGCCCCGACAGGGGGTCACAGATACGCAGTATTTT	CASRPRQGVTDTQYF
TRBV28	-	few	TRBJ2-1	TGTGCCAGCAGTTTAGGTCCAGGGGTCAATGAGCAGTTCTTC	CASSLGPGVNEQFF
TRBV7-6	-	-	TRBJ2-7	TGTGCCAGCAGCGAGGGGGTACTGGGGACCCCCTACGAGCAGTACTTC	CASSEGVLGTPYEQYF